The 19 T cell receptor beta chains presented below share a single source sample, sequenced in a study of shared clonotypes between healthy human individuals. Assay used: immunoSEQ multiplex PCR; TCRdb lists only in-frame clones, some missing. The sample lists 200,000 to 250,000 clones, about 65% seen once, with over 8.5% in the top ten. The sample consisted of memory CD4+ T cells sorted from blood. Subset defined: CD45RA-negative fraction. Receptor source: a young man in good health.

This clone has ten or more counts. The chain has TRBV7-2 and TRBJ1-5; the D gene is possibly TRBD1 (5 bases). Germline V gene sequence: CDR1 SGHTA, CDR2 FQGNSA. The CDR3 extends over 15 amino acids. The germline V and J ends were trimmed by 0 bases and 4 bases, with 10 bases remaining between them. Here the CDR3 DNA reads TGTGCCAGCAGCTTAGCCCTTTCAGGGAATCAGCCCCAGCATTTT. This codes for CASSLALSGNQPQHF. Based on the CDR3 plus reference TRBV7-2 and TRBJ1-5, the full variable domain is GAGVSQSPSNKVTEKGKDVELRCDPISGHTALYWYRQSLGQGLEFLIYFQGNSAPDKSGLPSDRFSAERTGGSVSTLTIQRTQQEDSAVYLCASSLALSGNQPQHFGDGTRLSIL.

The V and J genes are TRBV7-2 and TRBJ2-7, with 8 nucleotides matching TRBD2. The CDR3 is made up of 16 amino acids. V trimming: 0 bases; J trimming: 6 bases; junction bases outside the gene matches: 10. Germline V CDR1 and CDR2: SGHTA, FQGNSA. CDR3 DNA sequence: TGTGCCAGCAGCTTAGCGCTGGTCGGGGGGGCGTCCGAGCAGTACTTC. It encodes CASSLALVGGASEQYF. Combining the CDR3 with reference TRBV7-2 and TRBJ2-7 gives the whole variable domain GAGVSQSPSNKVTEKGKDVELRCDPISGHTALYWYRQSLGQGLEFLIYFQGNSAPDKSGLPSDRFSAERTGGSVSTLTIQRTQQEDSAVYLCASSLALVGGASEQYFGPGTRLTVT.

V is TRBV7-2 and J is TRBJ2-2; D ambiguous. CDR3 length: 13 residues. Germline values: CDR1 SGHTA, CDR2 FQGNSA. V lost 2 bases and J lost 3, with 4 bases in between. Written as DNA, the CDR3 is TGTGCCAGCAGCTTATTCGACACCGGGGAGCTGTTTTTT. Amino acid sequence: CASSLFDTGELFF.

The V gene is TRBV28, the J gene TRBJ2-7, with D perhaps TRBD1 or TRBD2 (8 bases each). Trimming pared 6 bases from V and 7 bases from J, leaving 25 bases between. Germline lookup yields CDR1 MDHEN and CDR2 SYDVKM. The CDR3 sequence is 16 residues long. CDR3 sequence (DNA): TGTGCCAGCAGCCCGACAGGGGCGGGAGGTCTTCGGGAGCAGTACTTC. Amino acid sequence: CASSPTGAGGLREQYF.

The chain links TRBV5-1 to TRBJ2-1, with a tentative D call TRBD2 (6 bases). Deletions cut 1 base from V and 2 bases from J, with 10 bases between. CDR3 size: 15 residues. Germline V CDR1 and CDR2: SGHRS, YFSETQ. CDR3 sequence (DNA): TGCGCCAGCAGCTTGCGGCGGGACCCCTACAATGAGCAGTTCTTC. Its translation: CASSLRRDPYNEQFF.

In this sample, this clone turned up once. The chain links TRBV28 to TRBJ1-2; D is unresolved. The CDR3 is 12 amino acids. With 8 bases removed from V and 3 bases from J, the gap between germline ends came to 10 bases. Per germline, CDR1 MDHEN and CDR2 SYDVKM. CDR3 residues: CASYTGDYGYTF. The CDR3 DNA reads as TGTGCCAGCTATACGGGTGACTATGGCTACACCTTC.

This clone showed up just once. V gene TRBV7-2 combines with J gene TRBJ2-2; D uncertain. The germline CDR1 and CDR2 sequences are SGHTA and FQGNSA. This CDR3 is 15 amino acids long. V gave up 5 bases and J gave up 2 bases, with 12 bases separating them. As DNA, the CDR3 is TGTGCCAGCAGCCAAAGAATAAGAAACACCGGGGAGCTGTTTTTT. This translates into CASSQRIRNTGELFF.

This clone occurred a few times. This chain uses TRBV7-8 with TRBJ1-1; the D is unclear. V gave up 3 bases and J gave up 5 bases, with 10 bases separating them. The CDR3 is made up of 13 amino acids. CDR1 is SGHVS, CDR2 FQNEAQ, per germline. CDR3 in DNA: TGTGCCAGCAGCTTCCCCGTCGGAACTGAAGCTTTCTTT. It codes for CASSFPVGTEAFF.

The table lists this clone with a few counts. The CDR3 here is CASSESGTTRYEQYF. In DNA, the CDR3 is TGTGCCAGCAGTGAATCCGGGACTACCCGATACGAGCAGTACTTC. This chain uses TRBV25-1 with TRBJ2-7; 7 nucleotides line up with TRBD2. V was clipped by 1 base and J by 4 bases; unmatched bases: 7. CDR1 is MGHDK, CDR2 SYGVNS, per germline. CDR3 length: 15 residues.

The rearrangement joins TRBV5-1 to TRBJ2-7; D is uncertain. The CDR3 has 14 amino acids. V lost 0 bases, J lost 4 bases, and 11 bases lay in between. Germline CDR1 is SGHRS and CDR2 is YFSETQ. As DNA, the CDR3 is TGCGCCAGCAGCTTGGCTTTGGGAACTTACGAGCAGTACTTC. Translation: CASSLALGTYEQYF.

The chain recombines TRBV29-1 with TRBJ1-5; perhaps TRBD1 as D (5 bases). The CDR3 is 15 residues long. Per germline, CDR1 SQVTM and CDR2 ANQGSEA. V lost 5 bases, J lost 7 bases, and 21 bases lay in between. The CDR3 loop reads CSVSLGGASGQPQHF. As DNA, the CDR3 is TGCAGCGTTTCGCTGGGAGGGGCTTCGGGACAGCCCCAGCATTTT.

The V and J genes are TRBV2 and TRBJ1-5; the D is unclear. With 3 bases removed from V and 4 bases from J, the gap between germline ends came to 10 bases. Germline CDR1 SNHLY, CDR2 FYNNEI. This CDR3 has 14 amino acids. The CDR3 DNA reads as TGTGCCAGCAGTGACCTAGGGTATAATCAGCCCCAGCATTTT. It codes for CASSDLGYNQPQHF. The full variable domain, completed using reference TRBV2 and TRBJ1-5, is EPEVTQTPSHQVTQMGQEVILRCVPISNHLYFYWYRQILGQKVEFLVSFYNNEISEKSEIFDDQFSVERPDGSNFTLKIRSTKLEDSAMYFCASSDLGYNQPQHFGDGTRLSIL.

The chain has TRBV30 and TRBJ2-3; 12 nucleotides match TRBD2. Trimming took 5 bases from V and 4 from J; bases not matched to a gene: 10. CDR1 is GTSNPN and CDR2 is SVGIG in the germline V gene (reference sequence). The CDR3 loop spans 16 amino acids. The CDR3 sequence: CAWWATSGSLPDTQYF. The CDR3 bases are TGTGCCTGGTGGGCGACTAGCGGGAGTTTGCCAGATACGCAGTATTTT.

This chain uses TRBV2 with TRBJ1-2; no clear D gene. There are 14 residues in the CDR3. Germline V CDR1 and CDR2: SNHLY, FYNNEI. V lost 2 bases, J lost 4 bases, and 11 bases lay in between. The CDR3 DNA is TGTGCCAGCAGTGAACCGGGGAGACCCTATGGCTACACCTTC. Translating it yields CASSEPGRPYGYTF.

The chain recombines TRBV7-2 with TRBJ1-5; TRBD1 is a possible D gene (5 bases). The CDR3 has 16 amino acids. Trimming cost V 0 bases and J 1 base, with 10 bases left between them. CDR1 SGHTA and CDR2 FQGNSA come from the germline V gene. The CDR3 DNA is TGTGCCAGCAGCTTAGCGCTGGGGCGGAGCAATCAGCCCCAGCATTTT. It is translated as CASSLALGRSNQPQHF.

J is TRBJ1-1 and V is TRBV10-3; 7 nucleotides agree with TRBD1. This CDR3 has 12 residues. CDR1 and CDR2 (germline): ENHRY, SYGVKD. With V trimmed by 7 bases and J by 5 bases, 4 bases remained unmatched. The chain's CDR3 is CAITAGGTEAFF. The CDR3, as DNA: TGTGCCATCACGGCAGGGGGGACTGAAGCTTTCTTT.

About this clone itself: This same CDR3 is encoded by further DNA sequences in the sample. CDR3 DNA sequence: TGCGCCAGCAGCCTGACAGGGAACACCGGGGAGCTGTTTTTT. Encoded protein: CASSLTGNTGELFF. The V and J genes are TRBV5-1 and TRBJ2-2, with D perhaps TRBD1 (6 bases). Trimming took 4 bases from V and 1 from J, leaving 8 bases between them. CDR1 and CDR2 (germline): SGHRS, YFSETQ. The CDR3 is made up of 14 amino acids.

The CDR3 nucleotides read TGTGCCAGCAGCTTAGACGGGACAGGGGGCGGCTATGGCTACACCTTC. It is translated as CASSLDGTGGGYGYTF. The V call is TRBV7-9, the J call TRBJ1-2; 12 bases are shared with TRBD1. V dropped 1 base and J dropped 4; count of bases not matched to a gene: 4. The CDR3 contains 16 residues. Per germline, CDR1 SEHNR and CDR2 FQNEAQ (reference sequence).

The chain uses TRBV6-1 and TRBJ1-5; 7 nucleotides agree with TRBD1. Germline CDR1 MNHNS, CDR2 SASEGT. The CDR3 is made up of 16 amino acids. Germline trimming cut 4 bases from V and 5 bases from J; bases unmatched to any gene: 11. This CDR3 reads CASSGHRDSNYQPQHF. In DNA, the CDR3 is TGTGCCAGCAGTGGCCACCGGGACAGTAACTATCAGCCCCAGCATTTT.